The 19 T cell receptor beta chains in this list originate from one sample, sequenced in a study of blood T cell repertoires in COVID-19. TCRdb's copy holds only in-frame clones and misses some; the assay was immunoSEQ multiplex PCR. The sample shows some 30,000 clones, 65% to 90% of them seen only once. Sequenced material: peripheral blood. The receptors here all came from a man in his sixties with active COVID-19.

The chain employs TRBV7-9 and TRBJ2-1; possibly TRBD2 for D (6 bases). CDR3 length equals 14 residues. The germline V gene has CDR1 SEHNR and CDR2 FQNEAQ (reference sequence). Trimming removed 6 bases from V and 6 bases from J, with 15 bases in between. The CDR3 protein is CASRPGLGGNEQFF. Here the CDR3 DNA reads TGTGCCAGCAGACCCGGACTGGGAGGCAATGAGCAGTTCTTC.

This sequence joins TRBV7-6 and TRBJ1-3, with D tentatively TRBD1 (6 bases). V lost 3 bases to trimming and J lost 0 bases, with 9 bases between them. Germline V lookup: CDR1 SGHVS, CDR2 FNYEAQ. CDR3 length: 15 residues. The CDR3 here is CASSFRDNSGNTIYF. The CDR3 DNA reads as TGTGCCAGCAGCTTCCGGGACAACTCTGGAAACACCATATATTTT.

V is TRBV12-5 and J is TRBJ2-3, with a tentative D call TRBD2 (5 bases). Germline assignment: CDR1 LGHNT and CDR2 FRNRAP. V shed 1 base and J shed 2 bases, with 10 bases lying between them. This CDR3 has 15 residues. The CDR3: CASGLGRAHTDTQYF. The CDR3 nucleotides are TGTGCTAGTGGTTTGGGGCGGGCCCACACAGATACGCAGTATTTT.

The chain employs TRBV12-3 or TRBV12-4 and TRBJ1-1; the D is unclear. The V and J ends lost 1 base and 7 bases respectively, with 7 bases between them. The CDR3 is made up of 12 amino acids. The CDR3 sequence: CASSLVRSEAFF. The DNA for the CDR3 is TGTGCCAGCAGTTTAGTTCGGAGTGAAGCTTTCTTT.

V and J are TRBV5-1 and TRBJ2-1, with 13 positions matching TRBD2. V trimming: 5 bases; J trimming: 6 bases; junction bases outside the gene matches: 2. The CDR3 sequence is 14 residues long. Germline lookup yields CDR1 SGHRS and CDR2 YFSETQ. Here the CDR3 reads CASSRLAGGNEQFF. CDR3 coding DNA: TGCGCCAGCAGTCGACTAGCGGGAGGCAATGAGCAGTTCTTC. Together with reference TRBV5-1 and TRBJ2-1, the CDR3 gives the full variable domain: KAGVTQTPRYLIKTRGQQVTLSCSPISGHRSVSWYQQTPGQGLQFLFEYFSETQRNKGNFPGRFSGRQFSNSRSEMNVSTLELGDSALYLCASSRLAGGNEQFFGPGTRLTVL.

V usage is TRBV11-3 and J usage is TRBJ2-2; 11 bases are shared with TRBD1. The CDR3 sequence is 14 residues long. Per germline, CDR1 SGHNT and CDR2 YENEEA. J lost 6 bases, V lost 7 bases, and 4 bases had no gene match. The CDR3 DNA follows: TGTGCCAGCATGGGGACAGGGGGAGCCGGGGAGCTGTTTTTT. It translates to CASMGTGGAGELFF.

This chain connects TRBV2 to TRBJ2-7; tentatively, D is TRBD1 (6 bases). The germline gives CDR1 SNHLY, CDR2 FYNNEI. V was pared by 4 bases and J by 4 bases, with 14 bases between. The CDR3 covers 14 residues. CDR3 bases: TGTGCCAGCAGTGGTCTTACAGGGTCGTACGAGCAGTACTTC. It codes for CASSGLTGSYEQYF.

The rearrangement joins TRBV13 to TRBJ2-1; 7 nucleotides line up with TRBD1. Trimming cost V 5 bases and J 6 bases; bases outside gene matches: 10. This CDR3 is 15 amino acids long. Germline V CDR1 and CDR2: PRHDT, FYEKMQ (reference sequence). The CDR3 nucleotides read TGTGCCAGCAGCCTCATCGCGACAGGGAGCAATGAGCAGTTCTTC. This codes for CASSLIATGSNEQFF.

J is TRBJ1-5 and V is TRBV27; a possible D gene is TRBD1 (5 bases). CDR3 length: 17 residues. The V gene's germline CDR1 is MNHEY and CDR2 SMNVEV (reference sequence). Trimming cost V 0 bases and J 4 bases, with 16 bases left between them. The CDR3 bases are TGTGCCAGCAGTTTATCATTTTGGGGGGACGGGAATCAGCCCCAGCATTTT. Translating gives CASSLSFWGDGNQPQHF.

This clone was detected only once. The chain is built from TRBV2 and TRBJ2-5; the D gene is possibly TRBD1 (5 bases). The V end lost 7 bases, the J end lost 1 base, and 10 bases lay between the germline ends. Per germline, CDR1 SNHLY and CDR2 FYNNEI. The CDR3 contains 13 residues. CDR3 sequence reads: CASTRQIQETQYF. The CDR3 nucleotides are TGTGCCAGCACCCGACAGATCCAAGAGACCCAGTACTTC.

This rearrangement joins TRBV19 to TRBJ2-7, with a tentative D call TRBD1 (5 bases). V was clipped by 3 bases and J by 3 bases, with 15 bases between them. The CDR3 consists of 15 residues. Looked up from germline, CDR1 is LNHDA and CDR2 is SQIVND (reference sequence). CDR3 loop: CASSILFGQNYEQYF. In DNA form, the CDR3 reads TGTGCCAGTAGTATTCTATTTGGACAAAACTACGAGCAGTACTTC.

The chain combines TRBV2 with TRBJ2-1; D is possibly TRBD1 (6 bases). With 4 bases removed from V and 2 bases from J, the gap between germline ends came to 15 bases. The CDR3 spans 16 residues. The germline V gene encodes CDR1 SNHLY and CDR2 FYNNEI. The CDR3 bases are TGTGCCAGCAGTGTAAGGGGGAGTAGTCCCTACAATGAGCAGTTCTTC. This gives the protein CASSVRGSSPYNEQFF.

A word on this clone: One end of the junction is discordant with germline, which a read error may explain. CDR3: CASSEAGAPNGQFF. Here the CDR3 DNA reads TGCGCCAGCAGTGAAGCGGGAGCGCCGAATGGGCAGTTCTTC. The gene calls are TRBV10-1 and TRBJ2-1; the match to TRBD2 covers 8 bases. Germline CDR1 is WNHNN and CDR2 is SYGVQD (reference sequence). CDR3 length equals 14 residues.

The chain uses TRBV7-9 and TRBJ2-2; 7 nucleotides align to TRBD2. Germline V gene lookup returns CDR1 SEHNR and CDR2 FQNEAQ (reference sequence). The CDR3 length is 15 residues. V trimming: 5 bases; J trimming: 3 bases; junction bases outside the gene matches: 6. The CDR3 loop reads CASSPWGGDTGELFF. CDR3 sequence (DNA): TGTGCCAGCAGCCCCTGGGGGGGGGACACCGGGGAGCTGTTTTTT.

The V and J genes are TRBV19 and TRBJ1-5; D gene ambiguous. V lost 7 bases, J lost 0 bases, and 13 bases lay in between. The germline V gene encodes CDR1 LNHDA and CDR2 SQIVND (reference sequence). The length of the CDR3 is 15 residues. As DNA, the CDR3 is TGTGCCAGTAACCCCCAGGCTTATAGCAATCAGCCCCAGCATTTT. Amino acids: CASNPQAYSNQPQHF.

This rearrangement joins TRBV10-1 to TRBJ2-7; D is ambiguous. The CDR3 totals 18 residues. The V end lost 3 bases, the J end lost 1 base, and 22 bases lay between the germline ends. Germline CDR1 WNHNN, CDR2 SYGVQD (reference sequence). CDR3 amino acids: CASSDPGFAPSLSYEQYV. CDR3 sequence (DNA): TGCGCCAGCAGTGACCCCGGGTTTGCCCCTTCTTTATCCTACGAGCAGTACGTC.

The chain employs TRBV5-1 and TRBJ2-7; the D gene is possibly TRBD2 (5 bases). The germline V and J ends were trimmed by 2 bases and 6 bases, with 12 bases remaining between them. Germline CDR1 is SGHRS and CDR2 is YFSETQ. This CDR3 contains 13 residues. The CDR3 DNA is TGCGCCAGCAGCTTTAAGTTAGGGAGCGAGCAGTACTTC. Its protein product is CASSFKLGSEQYF.

This clone counts as medium-sized. The V call is TRBV5-4, the J call TRBJ2-4; TRBD2 agrees at 11 bases. The CDR3 extends over 17 amino acids. Per germline, CDR1 SGHNT and CDR2 YYREEE (reference sequence). The trim removed 3 bases at V and 0 bases at J, leaving 5 bases unmatched. The CDR3 sequence: CASSSGLAEPAKNIQYF. DNA of the CDR3: TGTGCCAGCAGCTCGGGACTAGCGGAGCCAGCCAAAAACATTCAGTACTTC.

This chain links TRBV11-2 with TRBJ1-2, with 11 bases aligning to TRBD1. This CDR3 has 19 residues. J lost 1 base, V lost 5 bases, and 15 bases had no gene match. In germline, CDR1 is SGHAT, CDR2 FQNNGV. CDR3 residues: CASSPRTGGGSYVNYGYTF. The CDR3 nucleotides read TGTGCCAGCAGCCCCCGGACAGGGGGCGGGAGTTACGTTAACTATGGCTACACCTTC.